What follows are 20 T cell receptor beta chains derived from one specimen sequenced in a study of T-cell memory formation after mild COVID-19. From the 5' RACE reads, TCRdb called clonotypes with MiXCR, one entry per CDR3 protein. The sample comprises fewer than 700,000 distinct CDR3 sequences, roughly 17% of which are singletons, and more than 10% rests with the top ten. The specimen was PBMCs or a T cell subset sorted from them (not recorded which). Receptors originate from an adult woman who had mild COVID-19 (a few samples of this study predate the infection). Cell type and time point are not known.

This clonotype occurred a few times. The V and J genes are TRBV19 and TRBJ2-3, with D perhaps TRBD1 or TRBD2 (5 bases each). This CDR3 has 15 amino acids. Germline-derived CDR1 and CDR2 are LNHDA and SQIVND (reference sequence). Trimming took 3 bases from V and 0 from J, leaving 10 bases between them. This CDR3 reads CASSITRDSTDTQYF. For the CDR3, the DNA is TGTGCCAGTAGTATTACCAGGGACAGCACAGATACGCAGTATTTT.

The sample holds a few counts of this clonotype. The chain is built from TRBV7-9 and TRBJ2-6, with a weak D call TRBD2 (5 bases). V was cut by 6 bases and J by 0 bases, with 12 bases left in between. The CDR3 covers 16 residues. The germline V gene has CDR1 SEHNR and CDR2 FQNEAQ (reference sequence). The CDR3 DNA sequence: TGTGCCAGCAGTCGTCTAGGGAGCTCTGGGGCCAACGTCCTGACTTTC. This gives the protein CASSRLGSSGANVLTF.

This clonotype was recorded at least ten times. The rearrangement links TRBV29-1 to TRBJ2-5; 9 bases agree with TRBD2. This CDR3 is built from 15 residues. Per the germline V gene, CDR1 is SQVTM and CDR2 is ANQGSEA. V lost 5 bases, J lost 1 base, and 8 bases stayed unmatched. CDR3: CSVSPSGVPQETQYF. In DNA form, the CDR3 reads TGCAGCGTTAGTCCTAGCGGGGTCCCCCAAGAGACCCAGTACTTC.

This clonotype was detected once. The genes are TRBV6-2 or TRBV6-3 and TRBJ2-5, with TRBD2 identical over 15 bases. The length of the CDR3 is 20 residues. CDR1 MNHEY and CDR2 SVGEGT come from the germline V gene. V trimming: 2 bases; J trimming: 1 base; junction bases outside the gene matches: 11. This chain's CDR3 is CASSYHPGLAGGGLQETQYF. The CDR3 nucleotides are TGTGCCAGCAGTTACCATCCTGGACTAGCGGGAGGGGGACTCCAAGAGACCCAGTACTTC.

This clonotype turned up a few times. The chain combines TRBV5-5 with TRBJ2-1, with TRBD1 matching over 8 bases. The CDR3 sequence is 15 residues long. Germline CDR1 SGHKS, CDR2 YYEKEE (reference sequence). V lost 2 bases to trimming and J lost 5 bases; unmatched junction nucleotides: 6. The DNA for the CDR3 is TGTGCCAGCAGCTTACAGGGGGTGTTAAACAATGAGCAGTTCTTC. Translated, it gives CASSLQGVLNNEQFF.

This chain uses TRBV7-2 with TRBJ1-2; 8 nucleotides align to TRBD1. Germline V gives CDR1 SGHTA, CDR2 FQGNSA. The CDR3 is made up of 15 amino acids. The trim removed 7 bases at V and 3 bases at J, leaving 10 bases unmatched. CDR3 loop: CASKLPGQEYYGYTF. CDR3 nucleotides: TGTGCCAGCAAATTACCGGGACAGGAATACTATGGCTACACCTTC. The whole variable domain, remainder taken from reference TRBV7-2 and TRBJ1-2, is GAGVSQSPSNKVTEKGKDVELRCDPISGHTALYWYRQSLGQGLEFLIYFQGNSAPDKSGLPSDRFSAERTGGSVSTLTIQRTQQEDSAVYLCASKLPGQEYYGYTFGSGTRLTVV.

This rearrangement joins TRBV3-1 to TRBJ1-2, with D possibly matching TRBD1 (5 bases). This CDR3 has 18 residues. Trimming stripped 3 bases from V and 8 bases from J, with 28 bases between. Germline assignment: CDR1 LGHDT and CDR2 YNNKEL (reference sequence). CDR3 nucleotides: TGTGCCAGCAGCCAGCATGGGACGGGGATTCTGGGGGTGGCCGGCTACACCTTC. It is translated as CASSQHGTGILGVAGYTF.

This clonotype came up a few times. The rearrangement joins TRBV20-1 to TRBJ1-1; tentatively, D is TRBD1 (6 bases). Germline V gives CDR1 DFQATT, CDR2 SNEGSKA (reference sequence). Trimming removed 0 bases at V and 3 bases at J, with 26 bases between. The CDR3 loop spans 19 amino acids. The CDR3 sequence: CSARDPILKGVGWDTEAFF. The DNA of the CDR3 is TGCAGTGCTAGAGATCCCATCCTAAAGGGGGTGGGATGGGACACTGAAGCTTTCTTT.

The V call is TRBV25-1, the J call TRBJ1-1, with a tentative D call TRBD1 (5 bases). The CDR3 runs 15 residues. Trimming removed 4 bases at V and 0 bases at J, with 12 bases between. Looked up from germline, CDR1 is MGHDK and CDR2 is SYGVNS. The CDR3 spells CASSGRQYLNTEAFF. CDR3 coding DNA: TGTGCCAGCAGTGGCCGACAGTACTTGAACACTGAAGCTTTCTTT. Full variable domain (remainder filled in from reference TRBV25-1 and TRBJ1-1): EADIYQTPRYLVIGTGKKITLECSQTMGHDKMYWYQQDPGMELHLIHYSYGVNSTEKGDLSSESTVSRIRTEHFPLTLESARPSHTSQYLCASSGRQYLNTEAFFGQGTRLTVV.

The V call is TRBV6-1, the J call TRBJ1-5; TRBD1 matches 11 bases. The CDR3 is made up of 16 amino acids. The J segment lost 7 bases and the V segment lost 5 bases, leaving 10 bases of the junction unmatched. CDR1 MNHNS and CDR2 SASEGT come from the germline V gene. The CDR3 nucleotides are TGTGCCAGCAGTCAGGTCGGACAGGGGGCAGGACAGCCCCAGCATTTT. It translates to CASSQVGQGAGQPQHF.

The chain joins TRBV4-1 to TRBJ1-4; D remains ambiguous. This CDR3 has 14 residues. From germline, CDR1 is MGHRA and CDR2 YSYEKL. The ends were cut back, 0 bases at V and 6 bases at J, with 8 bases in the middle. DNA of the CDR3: TGCGCCAGCAGCCAAGATGGCAGAGATGAAAAACTGTTTTTT. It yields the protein CASSQDGRDEKLFF.

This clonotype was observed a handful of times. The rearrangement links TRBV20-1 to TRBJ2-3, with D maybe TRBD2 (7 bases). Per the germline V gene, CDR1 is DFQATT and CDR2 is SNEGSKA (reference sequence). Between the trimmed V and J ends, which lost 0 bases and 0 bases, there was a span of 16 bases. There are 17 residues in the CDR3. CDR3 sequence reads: CSARDRGTTTSTDTQYF. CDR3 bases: TGCAGTGCTAGAGATAGGGGGACTACCACTAGCACAGATACGCAGTATTTT.

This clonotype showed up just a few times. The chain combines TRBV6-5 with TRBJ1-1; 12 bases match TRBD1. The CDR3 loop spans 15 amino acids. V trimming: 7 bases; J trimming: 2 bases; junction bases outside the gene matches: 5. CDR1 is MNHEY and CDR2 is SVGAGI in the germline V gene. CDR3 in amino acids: CASTYGTGGNTEAFF. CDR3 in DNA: TGTGCCAGCACCTACGGGACAGGGGGCAACACTGAAGCTTTCTTT.

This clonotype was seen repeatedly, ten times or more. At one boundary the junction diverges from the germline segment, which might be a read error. CDR3 DNA: TGCGCCAGCAGCTTGTCAGGTCCCTACGAGCAGTACTTC. The encoded protein is CASSLSGPYEQYF. The J gene is TRBJ2-7, the V gene TRBV27; D is unclear. Germline V lookup: CDR1 MNHEY, CDR2 SMNVEV (reference sequence). CDR3 length: 13 residues.

The CDR3 bases are TGTGCCTCCACACCGGAGTTTACGACCTACAATGAGCAGTTCTTC. Encoded protein: CASTPEFTTYNEQFF. This rearrangement joins TRBV7-9 to TRBJ2-1, with D unclear. The V gene lost 11 bases and the J gene lost 2 bases, with 19 bases spanning the gap. Germline lookup yields CDR1 SEHNR and CDR2 FQNEAQ (reference sequence). The CDR3 runs to 15 residues.

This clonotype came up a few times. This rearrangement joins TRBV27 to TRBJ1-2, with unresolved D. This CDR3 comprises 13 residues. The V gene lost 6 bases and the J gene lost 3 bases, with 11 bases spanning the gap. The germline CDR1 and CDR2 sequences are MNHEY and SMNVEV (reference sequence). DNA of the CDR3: TGTGCCAGCAGCCGGTCGGCCTACTATGGCTACACCTTC. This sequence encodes CASSRSAYYGYTF.

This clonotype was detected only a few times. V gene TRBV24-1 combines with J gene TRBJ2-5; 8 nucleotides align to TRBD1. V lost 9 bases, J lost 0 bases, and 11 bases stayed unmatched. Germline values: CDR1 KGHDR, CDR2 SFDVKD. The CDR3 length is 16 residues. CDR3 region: CATGGDRQTNQETQYF. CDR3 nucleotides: TGTGCCACCGGAGGGGACAGGCAGACCAACCAAGAGACCCAGTACTTC.

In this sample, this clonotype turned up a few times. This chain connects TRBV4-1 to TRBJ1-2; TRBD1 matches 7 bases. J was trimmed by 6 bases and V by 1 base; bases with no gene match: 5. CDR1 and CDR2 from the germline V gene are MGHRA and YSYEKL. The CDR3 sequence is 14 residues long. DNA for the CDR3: TGCGCCAGCAGCCAAGGACAGGGTAGCAATGGCTACACCTTC. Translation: CASSQGQGSNGYTF.

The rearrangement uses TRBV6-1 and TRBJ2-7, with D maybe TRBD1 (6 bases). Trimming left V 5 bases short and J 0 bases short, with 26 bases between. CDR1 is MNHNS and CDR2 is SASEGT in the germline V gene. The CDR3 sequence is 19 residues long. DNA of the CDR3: TGTGCCAGCAGTCGATTCGTCCTTGAGACAGGCGAAGCCTCCTACGAGCAGTACTTC. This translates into CASSRFVLETGEASYEQYF.

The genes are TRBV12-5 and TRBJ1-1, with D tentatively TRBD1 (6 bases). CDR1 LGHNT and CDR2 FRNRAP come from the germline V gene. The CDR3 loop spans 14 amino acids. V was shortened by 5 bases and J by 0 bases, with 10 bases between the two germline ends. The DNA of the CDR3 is TGTGCTAGTGGTCCGGGGGGCGTGAACACTGAAGCTTTCTTT. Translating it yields CASGPGGVNTEAFF.